The 28 T cell receptor beta chains reported below all come from one sample, sequenced in a study of shared clonotypes between healthy human individuals. This table comes from immunoSEQ multiplex PCR, and its TCRdb copy is limited to in-frame clones, with some not included. The table shows more than 2,000,000 clones, with approximately 95% occurring only once. The sequencing input was naive CD4+ T cells from PBMCs. The subset is: CD45RA+ positively selected. The receptor set was obtained from a man between 18 and 35 years old in good health. Some clones in this sample may be carry-over from other donors' samples.

The J gene is TRBJ1-2, the V gene TRBV7-6, with D possibly being TRBD1 (5 bases). Germline CDR1 reads SGHVS; CDR2 reads FNYEAQ. The CDR3 sequence is 17 residues long. V was trimmed by 7 bases and J by 4 bases, leaving 25 bases between them. The CDR3 spells CASTRKGAVFIVYGYTF. The CDR3 region has the DNA TGTGCCAGCACCCGCAAAGGGGCGGTCTTTATAGTCTATGGCTACACCTTC.

V and J are TRBV28 and TRBJ1-4; D gene ambiguous. This CDR3 has 13 residues. V lost 5 bases and J 5 bases, leaving 9 bases between the germline ends. Germline-derived CDR1 and CDR2 are MDHEN and SYDVKM. The CDR3, as DNA: TGTGCCAGCAGTCCCCCCGTGAATGAAAAACTGTTTTTT. It codes for CASSPPVNEKLFF.

The CDR3 reads CASTLRGNSPLHF. The CDR3 region has the DNA TGTGCCAGCACCCTTAGGGGAAATTCACCCCTCCACTTT. This chain uses TRBV13 with TRBJ1-6; D is possibly TRBD1 (5 bases). Germline CDR1 is PRHDT and CDR2 is FYEKMQ (reference sequence). Trimming pared 7 bases from V and 7 bases from J, leaving 11 bases between. CDR3 length: 13 residues. The entire variable domain, with the rest obtained from reference TRBV13 and TRBJ1-6, is as follows: AAGVIQSPRHLIKEKRETATLKCYPIPRHDTVYWYQQGPGQDPQFLISFYEKMQSDKGSIPDRFSAQQFSDYHSELNMSSLELGDSALYFCASTLRGNSPLHFGNGTRLTVT.

CDR3 sequence: CASKQGRGYGYTF. The CDR3 region has the DNA TGTGCCAGTAAGCAGGGAAGGGGCTATGGCTACACCTTC. The rearrangement joins TRBV19 to TRBJ1-2; D perhaps matches TRBD1 (5 bases). The CDR3 totals 13 residues. Per the germline V gene, CDR1 is LNHDA and CDR2 is SQIVND (reference sequence). Trimming cost V 7 bases and J 4 bases, with 13 bases left between them.

The chain recombines TRBV5-1 with TRBJ1-2, with TRBD1 identical over 8 bases. The V and J ends lost 3 bases and 8 bases, in that order; junction bases with no gene match: 9. The CDR3 sequence is 14 residues long. Germline CDR1 reads SGHRS; CDR2 reads YFSETQ. The CDR3 sequence: CASSSGQGERGYTF. Written as DNA, the CDR3 is TGCGCCAGCAGCTCCGGACAGGGAGAACGCGGCTACACCTTC.

CDR3: CASSQTLDSSTDTQYF. The CDR3 DNA reads as TGTGCCAGCAGCCAAACCCTGGACAGTAGCACAGATACGCAGTATTTT. This chain connects TRBV7-9 to TRBJ2-3, with a tentative D call TRBD1 (6 bases). The germline CDR1 and CDR2 sequences are SEHNR and FQNEAQ (reference sequence). Trimming removed 5 bases at V and 0 bases at J, with 15 bases between. The length of the CDR3 is 16 residues.

The chain couples TRBV30 to TRBJ1-5, with no clear D. This CDR3 region has 17 residues. In germline, CDR1 is GTSNPN, CDR2 SVGIG (reference sequence). V was pared by 2 bases and J by 4 bases, with 21 bases between. CDR3 in DNA: TGTGCCTGGAGTAGCGGCCGAATTGACCTGCATAATCAGCCCCAGCATTTT. It yields the protein CAWSSGRIDLHNQPQHF.

This sequence joins TRBV28 and TRBJ2-7; D is ambiguous. The CDR3 spans 12 residues. The germline gives CDR1 MDHEN, CDR2 SYDVKM. Trimming left V 6 bases short and J 7 bases short, with 13 bases between. The CDR3 sequence is CASSKGPREQYF. The CDR3 DNA reads as TGTGCCAGCAGCAAGGGTCCGAGGGAGCAGTACTTC.

This clone has only a few counts. The same CDR3 also results from other DNA sequences found in this sample. The chain is built from TRBV18 and TRBJ2-7; D gene unclear. V gave up 3 bases and J gave up 0 bases, with 6 bases separating them. Germline V CDR1 and CDR2: KGHSH, LQKENI. The CDR3 runs to 13 residues. In DNA, the CDR3 is TGTGCCAGCTCACCCAGGAGCTCCTACGAGCAGTACTTC. Translation gives CASSPRSSYEQYF.

The chain uses TRBV5-1 and TRBJ1-2; maybe TRBD1 (6 bases). The germline V gene encodes CDR1 SGHRS and CDR2 YFSETQ. V lost 4 bases, J lost 6 bases, and 25 bases lay in between. The CDR3 is 17 amino acids. This CDR3 is CASSPAGQGREGHGYTF. CDR3 DNA: TGCGCCAGCAGCCCTGCGGGGCAGGGGCGGGAAGGTCATGGCTACACCTTC.

A remark on this clone: The same CDR3 arises from other DNA sequences in this sample as well. The V gene is TRBV5-1, the J gene TRBJ1-3; D is unclear. The V gene's germline CDR1 is SGHRS and CDR2 YFSETQ. This CDR3 spans 13 amino acids. The V gene lost 0 bases and the J gene lost 4 bases, with 5 bases spanning the gap. CDR3 loop: CASSLGGGNTIYF. The CDR3 nucleotides read TGCGCCAGCAGCTTGGGTGGAGGAAACACCATATATTTT.

The J gene is TRBJ1-2, the V gene TRBV29-1, with D uncertain. CDR1 and CDR2 from the germline V gene are SQVTM and ANQGSEA. This CDR3 region has 8 residues. The V gene lost 5 bases and the J gene lost 10 bases, with 5 bases spanning the gap. Here the CDR3 reads CSVSVYTF. Written as DNA, the CDR3 is TGCAGCGTTTCCGTCTACACCTTC.

The chain is built from TRBV18 and TRBJ1-5; D uncertain. Deletions cut 2 bases from V and 5 bases from J, with 10 bases between. CDR3 size: 14 residues. The V gene's germline CDR1 is KGHSH and CDR2 LQKENI. The CDR3 region is CASSPYPRDQPQHF. DNA for the CDR3: TGTGCCAGCTCACCATATCCCCGAGATCAGCCCCAGCATTTT.

V is TRBV7-6 and J is TRBJ2-1; D not certain. Trimming took 1 base from V and 0 from J, leaving 10 bases between them. The CDR3 totals 16 residues. Germline values: CDR1 SGHVS, CDR2 FNYEAQ. CDR3 nucleotides: TGTGCCAGCAGCTTAGTGGGCATAACCTCCTACAATGAGCAGTTCTTC. This gives the protein CASSLVGITSYNEQFF.

The chain joins TRBV4-1 to TRBJ2-2, with 13 bases matching TRBD2. V dropped 6 bases and J dropped 6; count of bases not matched to a gene: 7. Germline assignment: CDR1 MGHRA and CDR2 YSYEKL. The CDR3 spans 16 residues. CDR3 loop: CASSRGLAGVSGELFF. The CDR3 DNA reads as TGCGCCAGCAGTCGCGGACTAGCGGGAGTGTCCGGGGAGCTGTTTTTT.

The chain couples TRBV5-1 to TRBJ1-2; unclear D gene. Germline CDR1 reads SGHRS; CDR2 reads YFSETQ. Trimming took 0 bases from V and 6 from J, leaving 12 bases between them. CDR3 length equals 14 residues. The CDR3 coding sequence is TGCGCCAGCAGCTTGGAACCGGCCGGGGATGGCTACACCTTC. It encodes CASSLEPAGDGYTF.

The J gene is TRBJ2-3, the V gene TRBV7-9; tentative D call: TRBD2 (5 bases). V was clipped by 1 base and J by 0 bases, with 14 bases between them. The CDR3 runs 17 residues. Germline V gene data show CDR1 as SEHNR and CDR2 as FQNEAQ (reference sequence). CDR3 nucleotide sequence: TGTGCCAGCAGCTTAGGAGGATGGGGAGTAAGCACAGATACGCAGTATTTT. Its protein product is CASSLGGWGVSTDTQYF.

The chain is built from TRBV5-5 and TRBJ2-5, with D perhaps assigned TRBD1 or TRBD2 (5 bases each). The CDR3 length is 15 residues. Germline-derived CDR1 and CDR2 are SGHKS and YYEKEE (reference sequence). Trimming shortened V by 3 bases and J by 5 bases, and 17 bases separated the two germline ends. CDR3 in DNA: TGTGCCAGCAGCTGGCCGGGGCCGATGCGGGAGACCCAGTACTTC. Protein: CASSWPGPMRETQYF.

The chain recombines TRBV19 with TRBJ1-1; perhaps TRBD1 as D (6 bases). The CDR3 has 16 residues. CDR1 and CDR2 (germline): LNHDA, SQIVND (reference sequence). V lost 1 base and J 1 base, leaving 13 bases between the germline ends. CDR3 bases: TGTGCCAGTAGTATAGGCCGCCGGACAGCGAACACTGAAGCTTTCTTT. Translated, it gives CASSIGRRTANTEAFF. Together with reference TRBV19 and TRBJ1-1, the CDR3 gives the full variable domain: DGGITQSPKYLFRKEGQNVTLSCEQNLNHDAMYWYRQDPGQGLRLIYYSQIVNDFQKGDIAEGYSVSREKKESFPLTVTSAQKNPTAFYLCASSIGRRTANTEAFFGQGTRLTVV.

The chain carries TRBV10-1 and TRBJ2-1; D ambiguous. CDR1 WNHNN and CDR2 SYGVQD come from the germline V gene (reference sequence). V dropped 3 bases and J dropped 7 bases, with 7 bases sitting between them. The CDR3 extends over 12 amino acids. The CDR3, as DNA: TGCGCCAGCAGTGATTTACGGAATGAGCAGTTCTTC. This codes for CASSDLRNEQFF.

The genes are TRBV5-5 and TRBJ1-2; D unclear. CDR3 size: 12 residues. The V end was cut by 3 bases, the J end by 3 bases, with 6 bases between. Germline CDR1 reads SGHKS; CDR2 reads YYEKEE (reference sequence). DNA of the CDR3: TGTGCCAGCAGCTGGAGGGACTATGGCTACACCTTC. Protein: CASSWRDYGYTF.

The chain joins TRBV15 to TRBJ1-1; D unclear. Germline V gene sequence: CDR1 LNHNV, CDR2 YYDKDF (reference sequence). There are 13 residues in the CDR3. The ends were cut back, 1 base at V and 4 bases at J, with 7 bases in the middle. CDR3 sequence: CATSRASPTEAFF. CDR3 DNA sequence: TGTGCCACCAGCAGAGCCTCTCCCACTGAAGCTTTCTTT. The full variable domain, with the rest looked up from reference TRBV15 and TRBJ1-1, is DAMVIQNPRYQVTQFGKPVTLSCSQTLNHNVMYWYQQKSSQAPKLLFHYYDKDFNNEADTPDNFQSRRPNTSFCFLDIRSPGLGDTAMYLCATSRASPTEAFFGQGTRLTVV.

The chain employs TRBV4-2 and TRBJ2-1; the match to TRBD2 covers 10 bases. V was pared by 5 bases and J by 4 bases, with 11 bases of the junction left unmatched. Germline-derived CDR1 and CDR2 are LGHNA and YNFKEQ. The CDR3 extends over 17 amino acids. The CDR3 here is CASSIPRAGGIYNEQFF. Here the CDR3 DNA reads TGTGCCAGCAGCATACCTAGAGCGGGAGGGATTTACAATGAGCAGTTCTTC.

This chain's CDR3 is CASTSSGQGSHTQYF. The CDR3 DNA is TGTGCCAGTACCTCCTCGGGACAGGGTAGTCATACGCAGTATTTT. The chain carries TRBV28 and TRBJ2-3, with 9 bases lining up with TRBD1. Germline CDR1 is MDHEN and CDR2 is SYDVKM. After removal of 9 bases from V and 7 bases from J, the junction contained 14 bases not matched to a gene. CDR3 length: 15 residues.

This chain connects TRBV30 to TRBJ2-1, with TRBD2 matching 16 bases. Per germline, CDR1 GTSNPN and CDR2 SVGIG (reference sequence). The CDR3 has 16 amino acids. With 6 bases clipped from V and 8 bases from J, the junction kept 10 bases outside the gene matches. In DNA, the CDR3 is TGTGCCTGCCGCAAGGGACTAGCGGGAGGGATACATGAGCAGTTCTTC. It codes for CACRKGLAGGIHEQFF.

The V call is TRBV6-5, the J call TRBJ1-2; a weak D match, TRBD1 (5 bases). V lost 2 bases and J lost 4, with 11 bases in between. The CDR3 contains 14 residues. Germline V CDR1 and CDR2: MNHEY, SVGAGI. As DNA, the CDR3 is TGTGCCAGCAGTTACGCCAGGGCAGGCTATGGCTACACCTTC. This translates into CASSYARAGYGYTF.

This chain connects TRBV5-1 to TRBJ1-1; TRBD1 is a possible D gene (5 bases). V shed 2 bases and J shed 4 bases, with 9 bases lying between them. CDR3 size: 13 residues. Germline CDR1 reads SGHRS; CDR2 reads YFSETQ. CDR3 region: CASSFWGTTEAFF. The CDR3 region has the DNA TGCGCCAGCAGCTTTTGGGGGACCACTGAAGCTTTCTTT.

This sequence joins TRBV28 and TRBJ2-2; 7 nucleotides match TRBD2. With 2 bases clipped from V and 2 bases from J, the junction kept 5 bases outside the gene matches. There are 16 residues in the CDR3. Germline V lookup: CDR1 MDHEN, CDR2 SYDVKM. CDR3 DNA: TGTGCCAGCAGTTTAGTTCTAGCGGTAAACACCGGGGAGCTGTTTTTT. This sequence encodes CASSLVLAVNTGELFF. Full variable domain (outside the CDR3, taken from reference TRBV28 and TRBJ2-2): DVKVTQSSRYLVKRTGEKVFLECVQDMDHENMFWYRQDPGLGLRLIYFSYDVKMKEKGDIPEGYSVSREKKERFSLILESASTNQTSMYLCASSLVLAVNTGELFFGEGSRLTVL.